One sample yielded the 29 T cell receptor beta chains listed below, sequenced in a study of vaccination effects on CD4 cells after COVID-19. Sequenced by immunoSEQ multiplex PCR; TCRdb stores in-frame clones only, minus some. The table lists tens of thousands of clones, just under 75% of them singletons. Which antigens these TCRs recognize remains unknown. Viral peptide pool expansion of antigen-specific CD4+ T cells preceded sequencing in the ViraFEST assay. Culture proceeded for approximately nine days, and CD4+ T cells were then isolated. It was between March and December 2020 that the person had a SARS-CoV-2 infection confirmed by PCR. Specimen: CD4+ T cells from PBMCs cultured with a peptide pool, collected before COVID-19 vaccination. Receptors were obtained from a human donor who had a prior SARS-CoV-2 infection.

The genes are TRBV25-1 and TRBJ2-3, with D possibly being TRBD1 or TRBD2 (5 bases each). This CDR3 is built from 15 residues. Germline CDR1 MGHDK, CDR2 SYGVNS. Trimming removed 4 bases from V and 1 base from J, with 12 bases in between. The CDR3 loop is CASSAFRGGTDTQYF. The CDR3 nucleotides read TGTGCCAGCAGTGCCTTTCGGGGCGGCACAGATACGCAGTATTTT.

This sequence joins TRBV6-5 and TRBJ1-5, with D perhaps TRBD1 (5 bases). CDR1 and CDR2 from the germline V gene are MNHEY and SVGAGI. The CDR3 loop spans 13 amino acids. Trimming removed 6 bases at V and 4 bases at J, with 10 bases between. CDR3 in amino acids: CASRGRENQPQHF. In DNA, the CDR3 is TGTGCCAGCAGGGGACGGGAGAATCAGCCCCAGCATTTT.

The V call is TRBV9, the J call TRBJ2-7; TRBD1 matches at 8 bases. Per the germline V gene, CDR1 is SGDLS and CDR2 is YYNGEE. With 2 bases clipped from V and 3 bases from J, the junction kept 10 bases outside the gene matches. This CDR3 has 16 residues. For the CDR3, the DNA is TGTGCCAGCAGCGTCAGGTACGGGACAGGAATCTACGAGCAGTACTTC. Protein sequence: CASSVRYGTGIYEQYF.

The CDR3 bases are TGCGCCAGCAGCTCATACAGGGAAGGGAACTATGGCTACACCTTC. The encoded protein is CASSSYREGNYGYTF. The rearrangement joins TRBV5-1 to TRBJ1-2; maybe TRBD1 (6 bases). Germline CDR1 reads SGHRS; CDR2 reads YFSETQ. V was clipped by 3 bases and J by 2 bases, with 14 bases between them. This CDR3 has 15 residues.

A note on this clone: At one boundary the junction diverges from the germline segment, which might be a read error. Here the CDR3 DNA reads TGTGCCAGCAGCTCCAGACAGGAAATCTCCGACGAGCAGTACTTC. This codes for CASSSRQEISDEQYF. This sequence joins TRBV5-4 and TRBJ2-7, with a tentative D call TRBD1 (6 bases). Germline-derived CDR1 and CDR2 are SGHNT and YYREEE (reference sequence). This CDR3 has 15 residues.

CDR3 DNA: TGCGCCAGCAGCTTCGGACAACTTGAAGAGACCCAGTACTTC. Translated: CASSFGQLEETQYF. The V gene is TRBV5-1, the J gene TRBJ2-5, with TRBD1 as a possible D gene (5 bases). CDR3 length: 14 residues. V was cut by 2 bases and J by 3 bases, with 11 bases left in between. CDR1 is SGHRS, CDR2 YFSETQ, per germline.

The rearrangement links TRBV7-6 to TRBJ2-5; TRBD2 agrees at 8 bases. The CDR3 consists of 16 residues. Germline V gives CDR1 SGHVS, CDR2 FNYEAQ. The V segment lost 3 bases and the J segment 5 bases; nucleotides outside the gene matches: 11. CDR3 sequence reads: CASSFVLAGRPETQYF. In nucleotides, the CDR3 is TGTGCCAGCAGCTTCGTATTAGCGGGACGACCCGAGACCCAGTACTTC.

The rearrangement uses TRBV4-2 and TRBJ2-2; D gene unclear. From germline, CDR1 is LGHNA and CDR2 YNFKEQ. The CDR3 contains 14 residues. Between the trimmed V and J ends, which lost 4 bases and 7 bases, there was a span of 13 bases. The CDR3 spells CASSPKVGIGELFF. CDR3 in DNA: TGTGCCAGCAGCCCAAAGGTGGGCATCGGGGAGCTGTTTTTT.

This clone appeared a few times. J is TRBJ1-1 and V is TRBV28; D is perhaps TRBD1 (5 bases). Looked up from germline, CDR1 is MDHEN and CDR2 is SYDVKM. The CDR3 runs 12 residues. Trimming stripped 11 bases from V and 1 base from J, with 11 bases between. The CDR3 DNA reads TGTGCCTCCCTCGGGGGGAACACTGAAGCTTTCTTT. It specifies CASLGGNTEAFF.

The CDR3 DNA follows: TGTGCCAGTAGTCCCGCGTGGGGTCCTCTCACAGATACGCAGTATTTT. It is translated as CASSPAWGPLTDTQYF. The chain combines TRBV19 with TRBJ2-3; D gene ambiguous. The CDR3 loop spans 16 amino acids. Germline assignment: CDR1 LNHDA and CDR2 SQIVND (reference sequence). Trimming took off 5 bases at V and 2 bases at J, with 17 bases between the two ends.

The rearrangement joins TRBV30 to TRBJ2-5, with TRBD2 matching over 9 bases. Germline V gene data show CDR1 as GTSNPN and CDR2 as SVGIG (reference sequence). Trimming took 0 bases from V and 3 from J; bases not matched to a gene: 2. CDR3 length: 14 amino acids. CDR3 sequence reads: CAWSVGTSKETQYF. CDR3 DNA: TGTGCCTGGAGTGTCGGGACTAGCAAAGAGACCCAGTACTTC.

This clone was recorded only once. The chain is built from TRBV12-5 and TRBJ2-2; 7 bases agree with TRBD2. With V trimmed by 7 bases and J by 2 bases, 10 bases remained unmatched. Germline CDR1 is LGHNT and CDR2 is FRNRAP. This CDR3 is built from 16 residues. The CDR3 here is CASAHPAGRNTGELFF. The CDR3 bases are TGTGCTAGTGCTCACCCAGCGGGACGCAACACCGGGGAGCTGTTTTTT.

The chain is built from TRBV30 and TRBJ1-6; D not certain. CDR1 is GTSNPN and CDR2 is SVGIG in the germline V gene (reference sequence). The CDR3 covers 15 residues. Trimming pared 6 bases from V and 7 bases from J, leaving 19 bases between. The CDR3 region has the DNA TGTGCCTGCCACCCAAGAGGACTTTTGAATTCACCCCTCCACTTT. Residues: CACHPRGLLNSPLHF.

In nucleotides, the CDR3 is TGTGCCAGCAGCGTGACTAGCGGCTCCTACAATGAGCAGTTCTTC. Amino acid sequence: CASSVTSGSYNEQFF. The gene calls are TRBV9 and TRBJ2-1, with TRBD2 matching over 9 bases. This CDR3 region has 15 residues. The V gene end was trimmed by 2 bases and the J gene end by 0 bases; junction bases not matched to a gene: 0. Germline V gene sequence: CDR1 SGDLS, CDR2 YYNGEE.

CDR3 amino acids: CASSKGVDYEQYF. Here the CDR3 DNA reads TGTGCCAGCTCAAAAGGGGTGGATTACGAGCAGTACTTC. V usage is TRBV18 and J usage is TRBJ2-7; TRBD1 is a possible D gene (5 bases). From germline, CDR1 is KGHSH and CDR2 LQKENI. The CDR3 has 13 residues. Trimming removed 5 bases from V and 4 bases from J, with 12 bases in between.

This clone has just one count. The chain carries TRBV5-6 and TRBJ1-1, with no clear D. This CDR3 contains 11 residues. Germline V gives CDR1 SGHDT, CDR2 YYEEEE. Trimming cost V 1 base and J 3 bases, with 1 base left between them. For the CDR3, the DNA is TGTGCCAGCAGCTTGTACACTGAAGCTTTCTTT. It translates to CASSLYTEAFF. Drawing the rest from reference TRBV5-6 and TRBJ1-1, the complete variable domain is DAGVTQSPTHLIKTRGQQVTLRCSPKSGHDTVSWYQQALGQGPQFIFQYYEEEERQRGNFPDRFSGHQFPNYSSELNVNALLLGDSALYLCASSLYTEAFFGQGTRLTVV.

This chain joins TRBV12-5 and TRBJ2-1, with D unresolved. V lost 4 bases to trimming and J lost 0 bases, with 7 bases between them. The CDR3 has 14 amino acids. Germline-derived CDR1 and CDR2 are LGHNT and FRNRAP. The CDR3: CASGSISSYNEQFF. For the CDR3, the DNA is TGTGCTAGTGGTTCGATCAGCTCCTACAATGAGCAGTTCTTC.

This clone came up a few times. The chain carries TRBV9 and TRBJ2-7; unclear D gene. This CDR3 has 13 amino acids. Trimming removed 1 base at V and 5 bases at J, with 10 bases between. The germline V gene encodes CDR1 SGDLS and CDR2 YYNGEE. CDR3 protein: CASSVNPGDEQYF. For the CDR3, the DNA is TGTGCCAGCAGCGTAAACCCCGGCGACGAGCAGTACTTC.

The chain is built from TRBV6-5 and TRBJ2-4, with D perhaps matching TRBD1 or TRBD2 (7 bases each). Trimming took 4 bases from V and 4 from J, leaving 17 bases between them. This CDR3 comprises 16 residues. CDR1 is MNHEY, CDR2 SVGAGI, per germline. The CDR3 region is CASSSSRGGIKNIQYF. The CDR3 nucleotides read TGTGCCAGCAGTTCCTCCAGGGGGGGGATTAAAAACATTCAGTACTTC.

This clone was recorded a few times. The DNA of the CDR3 is TGCGCCAGCAGCTTCGACAGCAACACCGGGGAGCTGTTTTTT. Protein: CASSFDSNTGELFF. V and J are TRBV5-1 and TRBJ2-2; D might be TRBD1 (5 bases). The CDR3 runs 14 residues. V was pared by 2 bases and J by 2 bases, with 7 bases between. Germline-derived CDR1 and CDR2 are SGHRS and YFSETQ.

This clone appeared a single time. This chain uses TRBV5-1 with TRBJ2-2; D ambiguous. Germline V lookup: CDR1 SGHRS, CDR2 YFSETQ. V was shortened by 2 bases and J by 6 bases, with 14 bases between the two germline ends. The CDR3 runs to 15 residues. The DNA for the CDR3 is TGCGCCAGCAGCTTTGGGGAATTCATCGCCGGGGAGCTGTTTTTT. As protein: CASSFGEFIAGELFF.

J is TRBJ1-6 and V is TRBV7-2; possible D gene TRBD1, 6 bases. Germline V CDR1 and CDR2: SGHTA, FQGNSA. This CDR3 has 16 amino acids. The V and J ends lost 1 base and 5 bases respectively, with 12 bases between them. CDR3: CASSLGPGANNSPLHF. CDR3 nucleotides: TGTGCCAGCAGCTTAGGTCCGGGGGCAAATAATTCACCCCTCCACTTT.

The V gene is TRBV3-1 (or the pseudogene TRBV3-2), the J gene TRBJ2-1; possibly TRBD2 for D (6 bases). The germline V gene encodes CDR1 LGHDT and CDR2 YNNKEL (reference sequence). V lost 11 bases to trimming and J lost 4 bases, with 12 bases between them. The CDR3 is 12 residues long. The chain's CDR3 is CASRGSYNEQFF. CDR3 in DNA: TGTGCCTCACGGGGGTCATACAATGAGCAGTTCTTC.

CDR3 DNA sequence: TGTGCCAGCAGCCCAACCGGACAGGGAGGGCAGTTCTTC. Protein product: CASSPTGQGGQFF. This chain connects TRBV12-3 or TRBV12-4 to TRBJ2-1; 8 positions match TRBD1. The CDR3 extends over 13 amino acids. V was clipped by 6 bases and J by 12 bases; unmatched bases: 10.

This clone occurred a few times. V gene TRBV2 combines with J gene TRBJ1-2, with D unclear. Germline values: CDR1 SNHLY, CDR2 FYNNEI. The CDR3 loop spans 14 amino acids. The V gene lost 6 bases and the J gene lost 3 bases, with 14 bases spanning the gap. This chain's CDR3 is CASSLTLTHYGYTF. In DNA, the CDR3 is TGTGCCAGCAGCCTTACTCTGACGCACTATGGCTACACCTTC.

The rearrangement uses TRBV11-3 and TRBJ2-3; D uncertain. Germline loops: CDR1 SGHNT, CDR2 YENEEA. This CDR3 has 16 residues. V was trimmed by 2 bases and J by 3 bases, leaving 15 bases between them. In DNA form, the CDR3 reads TGTGCCAGCAGCTTAAATTACGCGGCAGCGACAGATACGCAGTATTTT. It translates to CASSLNYAAATDTQYF. Supplemented by reference TRBV11-3 and TRBJ2-3, the full variable domain reads EAGVVQSPRYKIIEKKQPVAFWCNPISGHNTLYWYLQNLGQGPELLIRYENEEAVDDSQLPKDRFSAERLKGVDSTLKIQPAELGDSAVYLCASSLNYAAATDTQYFGPGTRLTVL.

J is TRBJ2-7 and V is TRBV27, with 8 bases aligning to TRBD1. The J segment lost 2 bases and the V segment lost 6 bases, leaving 6 bases of the junction unmatched. This CDR3 is built from 14 residues. Germline V gene lookup returns CDR1 MNHEY and CDR2 SMNVEV (reference sequence). This chain's CDR3 is CASRGTGHPYEQYF. The CDR3 coding sequence is TGTGCCAGCAGGGGGACAGGCCACCCCTACGAGCAGTACTTC.

The chain employs TRBV11-3 and TRBJ2-7; 8 bases match TRBD2. V lost 5 bases, J lost 6 bases, and 9 bases stayed unmatched. The CDR3 is made up of 14 amino acids. CDR1 and CDR2 from the germline V gene are SGHNT and YENEEA. The CDR3 nucleotides read TGTGCCAGCAGCCCCGGGGGACTAGTAGCCGAGCAGTACTTC. Encoded protein: CASSPGGLVAEQYF.

The chain has TRBV2 and TRBJ2-1; 7 nucleotides align to TRBD1. The CDR3 length is 13 residues. Germline V gives CDR1 SNHLY, CDR2 FYNNEI. The trim removed 8 bases at V and 0 bases at J, leaving 1 base unmatched. In DNA form, the CDR3 reads TGTGCCAGCGGGGACAGCTCCTACAATGAGCAGTTCTTC. Its translation: CASGDSSYNEQFF.